The sequence of this TCR beta chain was determined in a study of blood T cell repertoires in COVID-19. Study in general: COVID-19 samples from acute and convalescent phases originated in the United States, Italy and Spain. T cells, B-cell-depleted T cells, or PBMCs supplied cDNA or gDNA.

Trimming cost V 2 bases and J 4 bases, with 9 bases left between them. The CDR3 spans 13 residues. CDR1 SGHTA and CDR2 FQGNSA come from the germline V gene. Here immunoSEQ multiplex PCR was the method, and the copy in TCRdb shows in-frame clones only, minus some. The sample contains 150,000 to 200,000 clones, roughly 82% of which appear only once. The chain has TRBV7-2 and TRBJ2-7; D is possibly TRBD2 (5 bases). The sequencing sample was made of peripheral blood. This clonotype was obtained from a woman between 65 and 79 years old with acute or convalescent COVID-19. The CDR3 nucleotides are TGTGCCAGCAGCTTAAATCCGGGGTACGAGCAGTACTTC. Its translation: CASSLNPGYEQYF.